This TCR beta chain is from a study of control samples from healthy donors and cancer patients. The CDR3 consists of 10 residues. The germline V gene encodes CDR1 DFQATT and CDR2 SNEGSKA (reference sequence). TCRdb keeps only in-frame clones here, not all; method: immunoSEQ multiplex PCR. This repertoire shows 100,000 to 120,000 clones, roughly 90% found once; its top ten account for roughly 3.7%. On this clone itself: The junction departs from the called germline gene at one end, perhaps through a read error.

The sample taken for sequencing was PBMCs. This TCR was recovered from a woman aged 55-70 years with lung cancer. The J gene is TRBJ1-2, the V gene TRBV20-1, with unresolved D. CDR3 protein: CSTRQDGYTF. The CDR3 DNA is TGTTCAACTCGGCAGGATGGCTACACCTTC.